The entry below describes one T cell receptor (beta chain). Its antigen remains unknown. The entry originates in a study of early T cells in non-severe SARS-CoV-2 infection. Broader study findings: Matches to VDJdb favored anti-spike CD8 responses and missed private and CD4 specificities.

This CDR3 spans 15 amino acids. The ends lost 6 bases at V and 1 base at J; junction bases unmatched: 7. One entry per CDR3 protein, called by TCRdb with MiXCR from the 5' RACE reads. Among 53,000 or so distinct CDR3 sequences listed, roughly 12% were seen once. The sequence was obtained from an adult who was a healthcare worker with PCR-confirmed SARS-CoV-2 infection or an uninfected control (not recorded which). Specimen: whole blood, collected at baseline. This chain links TRBV12-3 or TRBV12-4 with TRBJ1-1, with 8 bases fitting TRBD1. The DNA of the CDR3 is TGTGCCAGCAGCCAGGGGGCCTGGAGGAACACTGAAGCTTTCTTT. Protein: CASSQGAWRNTEAFF.